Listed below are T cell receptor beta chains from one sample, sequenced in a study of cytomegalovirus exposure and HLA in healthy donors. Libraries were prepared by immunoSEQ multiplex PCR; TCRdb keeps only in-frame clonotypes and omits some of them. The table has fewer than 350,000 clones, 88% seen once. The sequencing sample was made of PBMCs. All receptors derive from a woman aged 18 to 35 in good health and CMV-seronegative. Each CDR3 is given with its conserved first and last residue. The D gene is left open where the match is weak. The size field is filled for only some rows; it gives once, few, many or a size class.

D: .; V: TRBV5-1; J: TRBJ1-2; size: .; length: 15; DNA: TGCGCCAGCAGCTTCGGCGGGGTGAGAACGAGGGGCTACACCTTC; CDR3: CASSFGGVRTRGYTF
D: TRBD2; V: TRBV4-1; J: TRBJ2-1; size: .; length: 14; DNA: TGCGCCAGCAGCCAACCCCTAGCGGGAGAAGAGCAGTTCTTC; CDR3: CASSQPLAGEEQFF
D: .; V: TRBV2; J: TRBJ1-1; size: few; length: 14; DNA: TGTGCCAGCAGTGAAACTAGCATGACCACTGAAGCTTTCTTT; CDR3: CASSETSMTTEAFF
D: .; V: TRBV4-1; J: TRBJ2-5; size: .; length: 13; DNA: TGCGCCAGCAGCCTAAGCCCCCAAGAGACCCAGTACTTC; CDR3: CASSLSPQETQYF
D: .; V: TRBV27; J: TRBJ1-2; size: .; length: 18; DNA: TGTGCCAGCAGTCACCCCCAATCCCAGGGGCAAATTCGGTTTGGCTACACCTTC; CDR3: CASSHPQSQGQIRFGYTF
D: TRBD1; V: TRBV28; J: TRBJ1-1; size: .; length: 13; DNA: TGTGCCAGCAGTTTACGACAGGGGGTTGAAGCTTTCTTT; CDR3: CASSLRQGVEAFF
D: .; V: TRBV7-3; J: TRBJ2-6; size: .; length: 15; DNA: TGTGCCAGCAGCTTGAGAGGGCCGGGGGCCAACGTCCTGACTTTC; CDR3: CASSLRGPGANVLTF
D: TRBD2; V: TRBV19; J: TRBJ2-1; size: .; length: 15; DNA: TGTGCCAGTAGCCGACGGGAGGGGGGCTACAATGAGCAGTTCTTC; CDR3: CASSRREGGYNEQFF
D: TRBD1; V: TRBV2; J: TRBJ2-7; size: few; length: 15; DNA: TGTGCCAGCAGTGGGGTAGGACAGGGACCCTACGAGCAGTACTTC; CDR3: CASSGVGQGPYEQYF
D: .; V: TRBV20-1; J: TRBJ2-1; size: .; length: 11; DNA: TGCAGTGCTAGACCGGGACTCCAAGAGTTCTTC; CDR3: CSARPGLQEFF
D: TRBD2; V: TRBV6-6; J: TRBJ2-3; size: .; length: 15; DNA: TGTGCCAGCAGATTAAAGCGGGGTAGCACAGATACGCAGTATTTT; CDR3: CASRLKRGSTDTQYF
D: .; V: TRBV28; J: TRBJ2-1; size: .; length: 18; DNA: TGTGCCTCCAGGGTGGGCGGTCAATTAAAGGTCCTTTACAATGAGCAGTTCTTC; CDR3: CASRVGGQLKVLYNEQFF
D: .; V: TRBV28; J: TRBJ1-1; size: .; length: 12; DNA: TGTGCCAGCAGTTCAAACAGGGAAAGGGCTTTCTTT; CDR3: CASSSNRERAFF
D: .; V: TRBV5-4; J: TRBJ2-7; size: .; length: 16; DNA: TGTGCCAGCAGCTTGGGGGCCCGGAGGGCCGGCTACGAGCAGTACTTC; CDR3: CASSLGARRAGYEQYF
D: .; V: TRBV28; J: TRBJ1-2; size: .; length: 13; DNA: TGTGCCAGCAGTTTCGGGCGGGGTTGGGGCTACACCTTC; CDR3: CASSFGRGWGYTF
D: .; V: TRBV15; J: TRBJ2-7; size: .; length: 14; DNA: TGTGCCACCAGCAGAGAACAGGGACCCTACGAGCAGTACTTC; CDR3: CATSREQGPYEQYF
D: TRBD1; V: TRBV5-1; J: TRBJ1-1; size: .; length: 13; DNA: TGCGCCAGCAGCTCCGGACAGGGCACTGAAGCTTTCTTT; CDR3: CASSSGQGTEAFF
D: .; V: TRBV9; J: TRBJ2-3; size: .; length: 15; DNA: TGTGCCAGCAGCGCCATAGCGTCTAGCACAGATACGCAGTATTTT; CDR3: CASSAIASSTDTQYF
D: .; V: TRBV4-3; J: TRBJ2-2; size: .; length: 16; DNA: TGCGCCAGCAGCCAAATGCCCTCTCCGGGTGGCGGGGAGCTGTTTTTT; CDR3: CASSQMPSPGGGELFF
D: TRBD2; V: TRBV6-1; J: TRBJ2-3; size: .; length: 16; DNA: TGTGCCAGCAGTGGTGTAGCGGGAGATAGGGGGGATACGCAGTATTTT; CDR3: CASSGVAGDRGDTQYF
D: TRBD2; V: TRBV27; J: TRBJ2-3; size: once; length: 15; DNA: TGTGCCAGCAGCCGGACTAGCGGGAAGGTAGATACGCAGTATTTT; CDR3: CASSRTSGKVDTQYF
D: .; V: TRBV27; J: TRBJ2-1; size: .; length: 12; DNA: TGTGCCAGCAGTTTATCCCAGGATGAGCAGTTCTTC; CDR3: CASSLSQDEQFF
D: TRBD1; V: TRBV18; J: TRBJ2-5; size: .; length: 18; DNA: TGTGCCAGCTCACCAATAAAAAGGAAGGGGGCCGCGGGAGAGACCCAGTACTTC; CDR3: CASSPIKRKGAAGETQYF
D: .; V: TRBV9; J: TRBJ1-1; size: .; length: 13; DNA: TGTGCCAGCAGCGTAGGGTCCGGGACAGAAGCTTTCTTT; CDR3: CASSVGSGTEAFF
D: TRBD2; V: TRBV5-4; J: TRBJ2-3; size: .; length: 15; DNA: TGTGCCAGCAGCTTAGGCGGGAGATCTGCAGATACGCAGTATTTT; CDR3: CASSLGGRSADTQYF
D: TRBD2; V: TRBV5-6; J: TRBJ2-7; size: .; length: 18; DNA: TGTGCCAGCAGCTTGATAGCGGGAGGGCCCGTTAGTGGATACGAGCAGTACTTC; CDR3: CASSLIAGGPVSGYEQYF
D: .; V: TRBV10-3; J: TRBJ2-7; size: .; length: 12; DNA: TGTGCCATCAGTCTGAGCTCCTACGAGCAGTACTTC; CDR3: CAISLSSYEQYF
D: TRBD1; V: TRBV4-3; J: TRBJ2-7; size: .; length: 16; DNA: TGCGCCAGCAGCCAAGATCGTACAGGGGGCTCCTACGAGCAGTACTTC; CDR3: CASSQDRTGGSYEQYF
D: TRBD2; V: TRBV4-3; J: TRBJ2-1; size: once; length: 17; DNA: TGCGCCAGCAGCCGCGAACTCGTGCGGGAGGGCCTGTGGGAGCAGTTCTTC; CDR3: CASSRELVREGLWEQFF
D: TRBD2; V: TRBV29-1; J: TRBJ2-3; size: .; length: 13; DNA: TGCAGCGTGCTAGCGGGAAGCACAGATACGCAGTATTTT; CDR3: CSVLAGSTDTQYF
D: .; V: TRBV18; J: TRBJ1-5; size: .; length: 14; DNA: TGTGCCAGCTCCCTTGGGCATAGCAATCAGCCCCAGCATTTT; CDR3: CASSLGHSNQPQHF
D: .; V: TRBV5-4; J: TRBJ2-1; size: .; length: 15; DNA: TGTGCCAGCAGCTTGGGGGGTAGGGGCACGAATGAGCAGTTCTTC; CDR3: CASSLGGRGTNEQFF
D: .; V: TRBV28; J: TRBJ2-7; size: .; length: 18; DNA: TGTGCCAGCATTCCTCGTCCCCTTAATACAGGGCCACTCTACGAGCAGTACTTC; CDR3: CASIPRPLNTGPLYEQYF